A single sample gave rise to the 5 T cell receptor beta chains below, sequenced in a study of blood T cell repertoires in COVID-19. TCRdb's table, derived via immunoSEQ multiplex PCR, lists solely in-frame clones and lacks some. Here the sample spans roughly 300,000 clones, around 90% being singletons. Material for sequencing was PBMCs or T cells enriched from blood (not recorded which). Receptors were obtained from a woman aged 25-40 years who had recovered from COVID-19.

The chain carries TRBV11-2 and TRBJ2-6; D is ambiguous. V was shortened by 8 bases and J by 0 bases, with 2 bases between the two germline ends. Germline CDR1 reads SGHAT; CDR2 reads FQNNGV. The CDR3 extends over 12 amino acids. Here the CDR3 DNA reads TGTGCCAGCTACTCTGGGGCCAACGTCCTGACTTTC. As protein: CASYSGANVLTF.

This chain connects TRBV19 to TRBJ2-3, with D possibly matching TRBD2 (5 bases). CDR3 length equals 15 residues. V shed 4 bases and J shed 2 bases, with 13 bases lying between them. Germline assignment: CDR1 LNHDA and CDR2 SQIVND (reference sequence). The CDR3 region has the DNA TGTGCCAGTAGTAAAGGGCCTAGCCCCACAGATACGCAGTATTTT. It encodes CASSKGPSPTDTQYF.

The chain joins TRBV4-1 to TRBJ1-1, with D perhaps TRBD1 (5 bases). Germline V gene lookup returns CDR1 MGHRA and CDR2 YSYEKL. V was clipped by 1 base and J by 0 bases, with 21 bases between them. The CDR3 spans 19 residues. CDR3 nucleotides: TGCGCCAGCAGCCAAGTATTTGTGTTCGGGGGGGGAATGAACACTGAAGCTTTCTTT. Amino acid sequence: CASSQVFVFGGGMNTEAFF.

This clone occurred many times. This chain links TRBV19 with TRBJ2-5, with TRBD1 identical over 8 bases. V was pared by 3 bases and J by 2 bases, with 2 bases of the junction left unmatched. This CDR3 region has 14 residues. CDR1 LNHDA and CDR2 SQIVND come from the germline V gene (reference sequence). The CDR3 spells CASSIRGRQETQYF. In DNA form, the CDR3 reads TGTGCCAGTAGTATCAGGGGGCGGCAAGAGACCCAGTACTTC.

The chain couples TRBV6-5 to TRBJ1-5; 7 bases are shared with TRBD1. In germline, CDR1 is MNHEY, CDR2 SVGAGI. V lost 5 bases to trimming and J lost 6 bases; unmatched junction nucleotides: 7. This CDR3 spans 14 amino acids. Here the CDR3 reads CASSKEQGSQPQHF. The DNA for the CDR3 is TGTGCCAGCAGTAAGGAACAGGGGAGTCAGCCCCAGCATTTT.